This T cell receptor beta chain emerged from a study of PD-1 blockade in classical Hodgkin lymphoma. At the level of the study: With a 2-week interval, patients received intravenous nivolumab at 3 mg/kg. Whole-study results and caveats: Lower baseline TCR diversity marked trial partial responders and progressors. Baseline TCR diversity was reportedly lower in newly diagnosed patients than in healthy donors. It was reported as lower still in relapsed/refractory patients.

A remark on this clone: The antigen remains undetermined.

Every patient relapsed after autologous stem cell transplantation, and brentuximab vedotin exposure varied. CDR1 and CDR2 from the germline V gene are MNHEY and SMNVEV (reference sequence). This CDR3 spans 15 amino acids. V dropped 1 base and J dropped 7 bases, with 14 bases sitting between them. TCRdb keeps only in-frame clones here, not all; method: immunoSEQ multiplex PCR. The sample carries about 15,000 clones, less than 80% recorded once. Specimen: peripheral blood mononuclear cells (PBMCs), collected at baseline. This TCR derives from a human donor with classical Hodgkin lymphoma. V is TRBV27 and J is TRBJ2-1; D not certain. The CDR3 sequence is CASSLYPQTANEQFF. Here the CDR3 DNA reads TGTGCCAGCAGTTTATACCCCCAAACGGCTAATGAGCAGTTCTTC.